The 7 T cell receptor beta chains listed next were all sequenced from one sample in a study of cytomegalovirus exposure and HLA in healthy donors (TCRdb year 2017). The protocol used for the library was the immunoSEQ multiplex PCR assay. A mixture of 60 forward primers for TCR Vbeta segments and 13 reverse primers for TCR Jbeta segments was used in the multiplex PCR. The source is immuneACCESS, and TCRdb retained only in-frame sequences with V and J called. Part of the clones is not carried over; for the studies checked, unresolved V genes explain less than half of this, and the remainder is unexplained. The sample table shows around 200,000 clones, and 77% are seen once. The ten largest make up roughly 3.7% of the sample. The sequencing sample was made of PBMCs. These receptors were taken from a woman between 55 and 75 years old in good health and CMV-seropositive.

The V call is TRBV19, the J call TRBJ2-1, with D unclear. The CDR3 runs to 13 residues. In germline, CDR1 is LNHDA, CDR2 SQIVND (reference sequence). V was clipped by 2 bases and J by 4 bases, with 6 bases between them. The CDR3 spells CASSIPGYNEQFF. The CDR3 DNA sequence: TGTGCCAGTAGTATACCAGGTTACAATGAGCAGTTCTTC.

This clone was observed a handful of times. The CDR3 loop reads CASSLGSGGVGANVLTF. The CDR3 coding sequence is TGTGCCAGCAGCTTAGGTAGCGGGGGGGTAGGGGCCAACGTCCTGACTTTC. This rearrangement joins TRBV7-2 to TRBJ2-6; 11 bases map to TRBD2. The CDR3 spans 17 residues. Germline CDR1 SGHTA, CDR2 FQGNSA. Trimming removed 1 base from V and 4 bases from J; junction bases left unmatched: 3.

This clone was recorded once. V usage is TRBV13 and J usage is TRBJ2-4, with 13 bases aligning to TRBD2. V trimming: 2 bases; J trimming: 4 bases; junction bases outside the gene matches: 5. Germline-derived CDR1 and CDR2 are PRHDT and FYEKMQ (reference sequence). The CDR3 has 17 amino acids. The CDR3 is CASSLSLAGGPKNIQYF. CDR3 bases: TGTGCCAGCAGCTTATCACTAGCGGGGGGGCCTAAAAACATTCAGTACTTC. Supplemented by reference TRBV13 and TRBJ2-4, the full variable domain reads AAGVIQSPRHLIKEKRETATLKCYPIPRHDTVYWYQQGPGQDPQFLISFYEKMQSDKGSIPDRFSAQQFSDYHSELNMSSLELGDSALYFCASSLSLAGGPKNIQYFGAGTRLSVL.

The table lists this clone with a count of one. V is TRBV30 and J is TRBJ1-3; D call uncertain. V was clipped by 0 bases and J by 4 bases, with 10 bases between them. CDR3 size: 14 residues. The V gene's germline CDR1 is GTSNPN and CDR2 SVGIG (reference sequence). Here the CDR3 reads CAWSVGQPGNTIYF. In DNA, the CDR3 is TGTGCCTGGAGTGTGGGCCAGCCCGGAAACACCATATATTTT.

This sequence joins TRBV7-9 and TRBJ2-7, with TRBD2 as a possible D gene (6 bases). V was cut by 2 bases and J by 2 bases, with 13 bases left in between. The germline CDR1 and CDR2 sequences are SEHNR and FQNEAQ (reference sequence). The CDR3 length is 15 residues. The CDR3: CASSLWGVGPYEQYF. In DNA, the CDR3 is TGTGCCAGCAGCTTATGGGGGGTAGGACCCTACGAGCAGTACTTC.

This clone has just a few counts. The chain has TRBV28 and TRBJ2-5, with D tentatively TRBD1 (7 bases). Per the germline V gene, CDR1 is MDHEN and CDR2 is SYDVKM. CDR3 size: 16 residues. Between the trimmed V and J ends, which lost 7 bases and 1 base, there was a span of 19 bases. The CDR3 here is CASKIGGGISQETQYF. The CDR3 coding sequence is TGTGCCAGCAAAATCGGAGGGGGCATCTCCCAAGAGACCCAGTACTTC.

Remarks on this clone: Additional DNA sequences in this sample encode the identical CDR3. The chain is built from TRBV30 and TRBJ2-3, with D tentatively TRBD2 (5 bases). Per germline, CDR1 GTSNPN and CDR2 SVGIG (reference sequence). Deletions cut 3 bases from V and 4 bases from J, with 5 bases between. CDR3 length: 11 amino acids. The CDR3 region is CAWSGADTQYF. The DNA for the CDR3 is TGTGCCTGGAGCGGGGCAGATACGCAGTATTTT.